The entry below describes one T cell receptor (beta chain). Profiling relied on immunoSEQ multiplex PCR, and the TCRdb table lists in-frame clones only, not all of them. This repertoire shows 34,000 or so clones, under 90% found once; its top ten account for more than 15%. V shed 0 bases and J shed 3 bases, with 14 bases lying between them. The CDR3 is made up of 16 amino acids. Germline V gene sequence: CDR1 SGHVS, CDR2 FQNEAQ. Described treatment: randomized to nivolumab then ipilimumab (arm A) or the reverse (arm B). Sorted cells were live CD3+CD8+, lacking CD19 and CD56, from PBMCs. This specimen comes from a study of sequential checkpoint blockade in melanoma. Study as a whole: Maintenance nivolumab came after either treatment sequence.

Sample: CD8+ T cells sorted from blood (inferred from file names), taken from a patient given nivolumab and ipilimumab in sequence. The sequence was obtained from a human donor with melanoma. This chain links TRBV7-8 with TRBJ1-1; possibly TRBD1 for D (6 bases). The CDR3: CASSLALTGRHTEAFF. In DNA form, the CDR3 reads TGTGCCAGCAGCTTAGCGCTGACAGGACGGCACACTGAAGCTTTCTTT.